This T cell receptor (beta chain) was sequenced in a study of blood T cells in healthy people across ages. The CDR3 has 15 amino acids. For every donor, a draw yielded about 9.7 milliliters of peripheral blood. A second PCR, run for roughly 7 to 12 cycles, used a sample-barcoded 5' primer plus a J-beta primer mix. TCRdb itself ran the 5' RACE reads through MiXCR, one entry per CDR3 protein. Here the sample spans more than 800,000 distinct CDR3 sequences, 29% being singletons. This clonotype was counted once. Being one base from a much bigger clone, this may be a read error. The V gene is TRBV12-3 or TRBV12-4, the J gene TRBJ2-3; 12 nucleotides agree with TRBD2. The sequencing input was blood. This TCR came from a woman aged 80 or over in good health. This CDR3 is CASRRTSGDSDAQYF. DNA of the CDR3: TGTGCCAGCAGGAGGACTAGCGGGGACTCAGATGCGCAGTATTTT.